These 29 T cell receptor beta chains came from one sample sequenced in a study of T cells in Graves' hyperthyroidism and ophthalmopathy. TCR beta CDR3 regions were amplified from RNA. Researchers ran a first-round RT-PCR on the TCR CDR3 using the HTBI primer set. MiXCR was run by TCRdb on the multiplex PCR reads, yielding one entry per CDR3 protein. The sample records around 720,000 distinct CDR3 sequences, about 35% being singletons. Sequenced sample: blood. These TCRs come from a woman aged 40 to 50 with Graves' hyperthyroidism.

V and J are TRBV7-2 and TRBJ2-3; D not resolved. The CDR3 totals 14 residues. V dropped 4 bases and J dropped 7 bases, with 15 bases sitting between them. Germline V gene data show CDR1 as SGHTA and CDR2 as FQGNSA. The CDR3 loop reads CASSSIGWGNTQYF. The CDR3, as DNA: TGTGCCAGCAGCTCAATAGGATGGGGAAATACGCAGTATTTT.

The J gene is TRBJ1-2, the V gene TRBV12-3 or TRBV12-4; TRBD1 might be the D (6 bases). The CDR3 runs 14 residues. Trimming removed 6 bases from V and 2 bases from J, with 13 bases in between. The CDR3 DNA reads as TGTGCCAGCAGCGGACAGACGAACAACTATGGCTACACCTTC. Amino acids: CASSGQTNNYGYTF.

With respect to this clonotype: One end of the junction varies from germline; a read error may be responsible. The chain uses TRBV5-1 and TRBJ2-7, with D possibly TRBD2 on 6 matching bases. Germline V gene lookup returns CDR1 SGHRS and CDR2 YFSETQ. The CDR3 has 12 residues. The CDR3 is CASNRRAYEQYF. The CDR3, as DNA: TGTGCCAGCAACCGGAGGGCCTACGAGCAGTACTTC.

This chain uses TRBV29-1 with TRBJ1-2, with 9 bases matching TRBD1. The CDR3 consists of 13 residues. After removal of 4 bases from V and 5 bases from J, the junction contained 5 bases not matched to a gene. CDR1 and CDR2 from the germline V gene are SQVTM and ANQGSEA. CDR3 sequence reads: CSVGDRAKYGYTF. CDR3 nucleotide sequence: TGCAGCGTTGGGGACAGGGCGAAGTATGGCTACACCTTC.

There are many counts of this clonotype. The chain combines TRBV2 with TRBJ2-5; no clear D gene. V dropped 10 bases and J dropped 4 bases, with 7 bases sitting between them. This CDR3 has 10 residues. The V gene's germline CDR1 is SNHLY and CDR2 FYNNEI. The DNA of the CDR3 is TGTGCCACCTCTCGAGAGACCCAGTACTTC. It translates to CATSRETQYF.

This clonotype was detected a few times. The chain combines TRBV25-1 with TRBJ2-5; D is perhaps TRBD1 or TRBD2 (6 bases each). CDR3 length: 15 amino acids. The germline V gene encodes CDR1 MGHDK and CDR2 SYGVNS. V was trimmed by 5 bases and J by 5 bases, leaving 18 bases between them. This chain's CDR3 is CASSSSGQGRETQYF. The CDR3 coding sequence is TGTGCCAGCAGTTCCTCGGGGCAGGGGAGGGAGACCCAGTACTTC.

The rearrangement links TRBV7-9 to TRBJ1-4, with D possibly TRBD1 on 6 matching bases. CDR1 is SEHNR, CDR2 FQNEAQ, per germline (reference sequence). V dropped 2 bases and J dropped 7 bases, with 17 bases sitting between them. The CDR3 is 16 residues long. This CDR3 is CASSLRASGAFEKLFF. As DNA, the CDR3 is TGTGCCAGCAGCTTAAGAGCTTCGGGGGCTTTTGAAAAACTGTTTTTT.

With respect to this clonotype: A much larger clone differs by one base, so this may be a read error. This chain uses TRBV9 with TRBJ1-2, with 7 bases identical to TRBD1. The V gene's germline CDR1 is SGDLS and CDR2 YYNGEE. The CDR3 is 16 residues long. Trimming took 0 bases from V and 1 from J; bases not matched to a gene: 6. This chain's CDR3 is CASSVERQGVNYGYTF. The CDR3 nucleotides read TGTGCCAGCAGCGTAGAGAGACAGGGAGTTAACTATGGCTACACCTTC.

This clonotype showed up just a few times. V usage is TRBV12-3 or TRBV12-4 and J usage is TRBJ2-7, with TRBD2 matching over 7 bases. Unmatched junction bases numbered 5, after V lost 3 bases and J lost 6 bases. This CDR3 spans 13 amino acids. Here the CDR3 reads CASSFRTRSEQYF. The CDR3 bases are TGTGCCAGCAGTTTCCGGACTAGATCCGAGCAGTACTTC.

The V and J genes are TRBV18 and TRBJ1-1; D is undetermined. V was cut by 6 bases and J by 5 bases, with 13 bases left in between. This CDR3 comprises 13 residues. The V gene's germline CDR1 is KGHSH and CDR2 LQKENI. CDR3 coding DNA: TGTGCCAGCTCCCCTGGGTGGATGACTGAAGCTTTCTTT. Residues: CASSPGWMTEAFF.

This clonotype was detected many times. V and J are TRBV28 and TRBJ2-5, with D uncertain. Trimming pared 2 bases from V and 0 bases from J, leaving 4 bases between. CDR1 is MDHEN, CDR2 SYDVKM, per germline. The CDR3 extends over 13 amino acids. The CDR3 spells CASSLNYQETQYF. The CDR3 DNA is TGTGCCAGCAGTTTAAACTACCAAGAGACCCAGTACTTC.

J is TRBJ1-1 and V is TRBV7-4; maybe TRBD1 (5 bases). The CDR3 consists of 15 residues. Germline lookup yields CDR1 SGHVT and CDR2 SQSDAQ. With 1 base removed from V and 5 bases from J, the gap between germline ends came to 14 bases. CDR3 residues: CASSLEGAGSTEAFF. CDR3 coding DNA: TGTGCCAGCAGCTTAGAAGGGGCAGGGTCGACTGAAGCTTTCTTT.

The rearrangement uses TRBV25-1 and TRBJ1-1; 12 positions match TRBD1. J gave up 0 bases and V 6 bases, and 5 bases lay outside the gene matches. The V gene's germline CDR1 is MGHDK and CDR2 SYGVNS. This CDR3 comprises 16 residues. The CDR3 is CASSRDRGHMNTEAFF. For the CDR3, the DNA is TGTGCCAGCAGCCGGGACAGGGGGCATATGAACACTGAAGCTTTCTTT.

This clonotype has only a few counts. The DNA of the CDR3 is TGCGCCAGCAGCGCACAGGGGTTCGAAGCTTTCTTT. It is translated as CASSAQGFEAFF. The chain has TRBV5-1 and TRBJ1-1, with 7 bases aligning to TRBD1. The CDR3 sequence is 12 residues long. With V trimmed by 4 bases and J by 8 bases, 5 bases remained unmatched. The germline CDR1 and CDR2 sequences are SGHRS and YFSETQ.

The rearrangement uses TRBV29-1 and TRBJ2-7; D perhaps matches TRBD2 (6 bases). The ends were cut back, 3 bases at V and 2 bases at J, with 11 bases in the middle. Per the germline V gene, CDR1 is SQVTM and CDR2 is ANQGSEA. This CDR3 spans 13 amino acids. The CDR3 spells CSVDDGGTYEQYF. CDR3 DNA: TGCAGCGTTGACGACGGGGGAACCTACGAGCAGTACTTC.

This chain connects TRBV7-9 to TRBJ2-7, with 12 bases fitting TRBD2. V shed 11 bases and J 1 base; nucleotides not matched to a gene: 6. This CDR3 region has 14 residues. Germline CDR1 reads SEHNR; CDR2 reads FQNEAQ (reference sequence). Here the CDR3 reads CARGGLAGSYEQYF. As DNA, the CDR3 is TGTGCCCGCGGTGGACTAGCGGGATCCTACGAGCAGTACTTC.

The J gene is TRBJ2-5, the V gene TRBV7-9, with TRBD2 as a possible D gene (6 bases). The V and J ends lost 5 bases and 7 bases respectively, with 14 bases between them. The CDR3 loop spans 13 amino acids. CDR1 is SEHNR and CDR2 is FQNEAQ in the germline V gene (reference sequence). CDR3 DNA: TGTGCCAGCAGCACAGGTAGCGGAGCGACCCAGTACTTC. The encoded protein is CASSTGSGATQYF.

This clonotype turned up a few times. The genes are TRBV19 and TRBJ2-3, with TRBD1 matching over 7 bases. Germline CDR1 and CDR2: LNHDA and SQIVND (reference sequence). J was trimmed by 8 bases and V by 7 bases; bases with no gene match: 9. The CDR3 runs 13 residues. CDR3 residues: CASTTQGSPTQYF. DNA for the CDR3: TGTGCCAGTACCACACAGGGGAGTCCTACGCAGTATTTT. Variable domain in full (rest from reference TRBV19 and TRBJ2-3): DGGITQSPKYLFRKEGQNVTLSCEQNLNHDAMYWYRQDPGQGLRLIYYSQIVNDFQKGDIAEGYSVSREKKESFPLTVTSAQKNPTAFYLCASTTQGSPTQYFGPGTRLTVL.

This clonotype was recorded many times. The V and J genes are TRBV10-3 and TRBJ2-3; TRBD2 is a possible D gene (6 bases). The CDR3 is 15 amino acids. Germline V gene data show CDR1 as ENHRY and CDR2 as SYGVKD. Trimming removed 0 bases at V and 5 bases at J, with 12 bases between. The CDR3 nucleotides are TGTGCCATCAGTGAGTCACCGGGAGTCGTAGATACGCAGTATTTT. Its translation is CAISESPGVVDTQYF.

There are a few counts of this clonotype. The chain uses TRBV5-1 and TRBJ1-1; possible D gene TRBD1, 6 bases. V shed 4 bases and J shed 1 base, with 20 bases lying between them. CDR3 length: 17 residues. CDR1 SGHRS and CDR2 YFSETQ come from the germline V gene. The CDR3 DNA reads as TGCGCCAGCAGCGGACCTAAAGTGGACAGAAAGAACACTGAAGCTTTCTTT. Its protein is CASSGPKVDRKNTEAFF.

This clonotype has at least ten counts. The chain couples TRBV10-3 to TRBJ2-5; D is perhaps TRBD1 or TRBD2 (5 bases each). The germline CDR1 and CDR2 sequences are ENHRY and SYGVKD. V was cut by 7 bases and J by 0 bases, with 15 bases left in between. This CDR3 contains 15 residues. This CDR3 reads CAIKPSGGDQETQYF. CDR3 in DNA: TGTGCCATCAAGCCAAGTGGGGGTGACCAAGAGACCCAGTACTTC.

This chain connects TRBV6-6 to TRBJ2-7; tentatively, D is TRBD2 (5 bases). V lost 0 bases and J lost 6, with 18 bases in between. The CDR3 loop spans 16 amino acids. CDR1 and CDR2 from the germline V gene are MNHNY and SVGAGI (reference sequence). The CDR3 bases are TGTGCCAGCAGTTACTCAGGCAGGCCGAGAGAGGGCGAGCAGTACTTC. It specifies CASSYSGRPREGEQYF.

This clonotype showed up just a few times. This chain links TRBV5-1 with TRBJ1-1; D is ambiguous. The CDR3 covers 17 residues. Trimming cost V 4 bases and J 0 bases, with 19 bases left between them. CDR1 and CDR2 (germline): SGHRS, YFSETQ. For the CDR3, the DNA is TGCGCCAGCAGCCCCCTATCACGTAGACGGATGAACACTGAAGCTTTCTTT. Translated: CASSPLSRRRMNTEAFF.

This clonotype was counted only a few times. This chain uses TRBV5-6 with TRBJ1-2; D is perhaps TRBD1 (6 bases). In germline, CDR1 is SGHDT, CDR2 YYEEEE. This CDR3 comprises 14 residues. V was shortened by 4 bases and J by 5 bases, with 15 bases between the two germline ends. CDR3 residues: CASSPQGLGYGYTF. CDR3 bases: TGTGCCAGCAGCCCACAGGGATTAGGGTATGGCTACACCTTC.

The rearrangement joins TRBV20-1 to TRBJ2-2, with D unresolved. Per the germline V gene, CDR1 is DFQATT and CDR2 is SNEGSKA (reference sequence). V was trimmed by 0 bases and J by 5 bases, leaving 4 bases between them. The CDR3 spans 12 residues. CDR3 in DNA: TGCAGTGCTAGAGAGGTTACCGGGGAGCTGTTTTTT. This sequence encodes CSAREVTGELFF.

In its sample, this clonotype was seen many times. The chain links TRBV29-1 to TRBJ1-2; TRBD1 matches at 7 bases. This CDR3 comprises 12 residues. The germline V gene has CDR1 SQVTM and CDR2 ANQGSEA. The V segment lost 3 bases and the J segment 6 bases; nucleotides outside the gene matches: 4. The CDR3 region has the DNA TGCAGCGTTGACGGACAGGCCGATGGCTACACCTTC. Translating it yields CSVDGQADGYTF.

The J gene is TRBJ2-7, the V gene TRBV7-2; unclear D gene. The CDR3 is 12 amino acids. Per germline, CDR1 SGHTA and CDR2 FQGNSA. The V end lost 5 bases, the J end lost 5 bases, and 10 bases lay between the germline ends. CDR3 amino acids: CASSPKVHEQYF. The CDR3 nucleotides read TGTGCCAGCAGCCCGAAGGTCCACGAGCAGTACTTC. The entire variable domain, with the rest obtained from reference TRBV7-2 and TRBJ2-7, is as follows: GAGVSQSPSNKVTEKGKDVELRCDPISGHTALYWYRQSLGQGLEFLIYFQGNSAPDKSGLPSDRFSAERTGGSVSTLTIQRTQQEDSAVYLCASSPKVHEQYFGPGTRLTVT.

This chain joins TRBV12-3 or TRBV12-4 and TRBJ1-3; no firm D call. The CDR3 covers 16 residues. The V end lost 4 bases, the J end lost 0 bases, and 13 bases lay between the germline ends. The CDR3 here is CASSSFPKVSGNTIYF. In DNA form, the CDR3 reads TGTGCCAGCAGTTCGTTCCCGAAAGTCTCTGGAAACACCATATATTTT.

This clonotype was recorded at least ten times. This chain uses TRBV2 with TRBJ1-1; D unclear. The germline V and J ends were trimmed by 5 bases and 1 base, with 5 bases remaining between them. This CDR3 is 12 amino acids long. The germline gives CDR1 SNHLY, CDR2 FYNNEI. DNA of the CDR3: TGTGCCAGCAGTAGGCAGAACACTGAAGCTTTCTTT. Translation gives CASSRQNTEAFF.